A selection of T cell receptor beta chains follows, all from one sample in a study of OX40 agonist ivuxolimab in advanced cancers. The method was immunoSEQ multiplex PCR; TCRdb's version includes in-frame clones alone and lacks a portion of them. The sample contains roughly 70,000 clones, roughly nine tenths of which appear only once. Material: CD4+ or CD8+ T cells sorted from blood, obtained in a trial of the OX40 agonist ivuxolimab. Receptors originate from an adult with an advanced solid tumor such as melanoma, head and neck, liver or kidney cancer. The CDR3 runs from the conserved cysteine through the conserved F or W. A D gene is named only where the DNA matches it firmly. Clone size appears in some rows only: once, few, many, or a class for an expanded clone.

d_call: -
clone_size: -
v_call: TRBV15
j_call: TRBJ1-5
cdr3_aa: CATSPRGGRLGNQPQHF
cdr3_nt: TGTGCCACCAGCCCGCGGGGGGGCCGCCTTGGCAATCAGCCCCAGCATTTT

d_call: TRBD1
clone_size: -
v_call: TRBV27
j_call: TRBJ2-1
cdr3_aa: CASSSSGTGPGNEQFF
cdr3_nt: TGTGCCAGCAGTTCATCCGGGACAGGGCCAGGTAATGAGCAGTTCTTC

d_call: TRBD2
clone_size: -
v_call: TRBV4-3
j_call: TRBJ2-1
cdr3_aa: CASSQPSGGYNEQFF
cdr3_nt: TGCGCCAGCAGCCAACCTAGCGGGGGTTACAATGAGCAGTTCTTC

d_call: TRBD2
clone_size: -
v_call: TRBV7-2
j_call: TRBJ2-7
cdr3_aa: CASSTTSGAYEQYF
cdr3_nt: TGTGCCAGCAGCACCACTAGCGGTGCCTACGAGCAGTACTTC

d_call: TRBD1
clone_size: -
v_call: TRBV19
j_call: TRBJ1-2
cdr3_aa: CASQTGGNYGYTF
cdr3_nt: TGTGCCAGTCAGACAGGGGGGAACTATGGCTACACCTTC

d_call: -
clone_size: -
v_call: TRBV6-5
j_call: TRBJ1-1
cdr3_aa: CASSQGTEAFF
cdr3_nt: TGTGCCAGCAGTCAGGGAACTGAAGCTTTCTTT

d_call: -
clone_size: -
v_call: TRBV10-1
j_call: TRBJ2-7
cdr3_aa: CASSESKTTPHEQYF
cdr3_nt: TGCGCCAGCAGTGAGTCTAAGACGACGCCCCACGAGCAGTACTTC

d_call: TRBD2
clone_size: -
v_call: TRBV28
j_call: TRBJ2-1
cdr3_aa: CASRPGKLAGYNEQFF
cdr3_nt: TGTGCCAGCAGACCCGGGAAGCTAGCGGGTTACAATGAGCAGTTCTTC

d_call: -
clone_size: -
v_call: TRBV6-5
j_call: TRBJ1-5
cdr3_aa: CASSGQAVRNQPQHF
cdr3_nt: TGTGCCAGCAGTGGGCAGGCGGTGAGGAATCAGCCCCAGCATTTT

d_call: -
clone_size: -
v_call: TRBV21-1
j_call: TRBJ2-1
cdr3_aa: CASSAGLYFSEQFF
cdr3_nt: TGTGCCAGCAGCGCGGGACTATACTTCAGTGAGCAGTTCTTC

d_call: -
clone_size: -
v_call: TRBV14
j_call: TRBJ1-1
cdr3_aa: CASSFQQGSMNTEAFF
cdr3_nt: TGTGCCAGCAGCTTTCAACAGGGATCTATGAACACTGAAGCTTTCTTT

d_call: TRBD2
clone_size: -
v_call: TRBV7-2
j_call: TRBJ2-5
cdr3_aa: CASSQGASGQETQYF
cdr3_nt: TGTGCCAGCTCCCAAGGGGCTAGCGGTCAAGAGACCCAGTACTTC

d_call: -
clone_size: -
v_call: TRBV14
j_call: TRBJ2-7
cdr3_aa: CASSQKGTRLGYEQYF
cdr3_nt: TGTGCCAGCAGCCAAAAAGGGACTCGGTTGGGGTACGAGCAGTACTTC

d_call: TRBD1
clone_size: -
v_call: TRBV19
j_call: TRBJ1-3
cdr3_aa: CASSILRGPGNTIYF
cdr3_nt: TGTGCCAGTAGTATCCTCAGGGGGCCTGGAAACACCATATATTTT

d_call: TRBD1
clone_size: -
v_call: TRBV5-4
j_call: TRBJ1-5
cdr3_aa: CASSGDRGEGGYQPQHF
cdr3_nt: TGTGCCAGCAGCGGGGACAGGGGAGAAGGGGGGTATCAGCCCCAGCATTTT

d_call: -
clone_size: -
v_call: TRBV28
j_call: TRBJ1-1
cdr3_aa: CASSTNRALHTEAFF
cdr3_nt: TGTGCCAGCAGCACTAACAGGGCTCTTCACACTGAAGCTTTCTTT

d_call: -
clone_size: -
v_call: TRBV27
j_call: TRBJ1-3
cdr3_aa: CASRSLGQGNTIYF
cdr3_nt: TGTGCCAGCAGATCTCTGGGGCAAGGAAACACCATATATTTT

d_call: TRBD2
clone_size: -
v_call: TRBV30
j_call: TRBJ2-7
cdr3_aa: CAWRRVAGGYEQYF
cdr3_nt: TGTGCCTGGAGGAGAGTCGCGGGAGGTTACGAGCAGTACTTC

d_call: TRBD2
clone_size: -
v_call: TRBV4-1
j_call: TRBJ2-5
cdr3_aa: CASSQGGLGKTQYF
cdr3_nt: TGCGCCAGCAGCCAAGGAGGACTAGGCAAGACCCAGTACTTC

d_call: -
clone_size: -
v_call: TRBV19
j_call: TRBJ2-3
cdr3_aa: CASRLGFGGSVADTQYF
cdr3_nt: TGTGCCAGTAGGCTAGGCTTCGGGGGCTCGGTTGCAGATACGCAGTATTTT

d_call: TRBD1
clone_size: -
v_call: TRBV19
j_call: TRBJ1-5
cdr3_aa: CASSVQGRDQPQHF
cdr3_nt: TGTGCCAGTAGTGTACAGGGGAGGGATCAGCCCCAGCATTTT

d_call: TRBD1
clone_size: -
v_call: TRBV5-1
j_call: TRBJ1-4
cdr3_aa: CASSHGQGKEKLFF
cdr3_nt: TGCGCCAGCAGTCACGGACAGGGGAAAGAAAAACTGTTTTTT

d_call: TRBD1
clone_size: -
v_call: TRBV6-5
j_call: TRBJ1-2
cdr3_aa: CASRPGTVDYGYTF
cdr3_nt: TGTGCCAGCAGACCCGGGACAGTTGACTATGGCTACACCTTC

d_call: TRBD2
clone_size: -
v_call: TRBV27
j_call: TRBJ2-3
cdr3_aa: CASSLSWDGLAGDTQYF
cdr3_nt: TGTGCCAGCAGTTTATCCTGGGATGGGCTAGCGGGAGATACGCAGTATTTT

d_call: -
clone_size: -
v_call: TRBV7-2
j_call: TRBJ2-5
cdr3_aa: CASSFFGLQETQYF
cdr3_nt: TGTGCCAGCAGCTTTTTCGGCTTACAAGAGACCCAGTACTTC

d_call: TRBD1
clone_size: -
v_call: TRBV6-5
j_call: TRBJ2-5
cdr3_aa: CASSLTGEETQYF
cdr3_nt: TGTGCCAGCAGTCTCACAGGGGAAGAGACCCAGTACTTC

d_call: -
clone_size: -
v_call: TRBV5-6
j_call: TRBJ1-1
cdr3_aa: CASSLGSWGAEAFF
cdr3_nt: TGTGCCAGCAGCTTGGGCTCCTGGGGGGCTGAAGCTTTCTTT

d_call: -
clone_size: -
v_call: TRBV6-1
j_call: TRBJ1-4
cdr3_aa: CASIQGRNEKLFF
cdr3_nt: TGTGCCAGCATCCAGGGTCGGAATGAAAAACTGTTTTTT

d_call: TRBD1
clone_size: -
v_call: TRBV5-4
j_call: TRBJ1-1
cdr3_aa: CASSQEWTTGAAFF
cdr3_nt: TGCGCCAGCAGCCAAGAGTGGACTACAGGGGCCGCTTTCTTT

d_call: -
clone_size: -
v_call: TRBV18
j_call: TRBJ2-3
cdr3_aa: CASSPGMSGGTDTQYF
cdr3_nt: TGTGCCAGCTCACCGGGGATGTCGGGGGGCACAGATACGCAGTATTTT

d_call: TRBD1
clone_size: -
v_call: TRBV6-4
j_call: TRBJ1-2
cdr3_aa: CASSDGQGGGYTF
cdr3_nt: TGTGCCAGCAGTGACGGGCAGGGGGGTGGCTACACCTTC

d_call: -
clone_size: -
v_call: TRBV7-2
j_call: TRBJ2-3
cdr3_aa: CASSPSGPSTDTQYF
cdr3_nt: TGTGCCAGCAGCCCGAGCGGCCCTTCCACAGATACGCAGTATTTT

d_call: TRBD1
clone_size: -
v_call: TRBV11-1
j_call: TRBJ2-7
cdr3_aa: CASSFSGGSYEQYF
cdr3_nt: TGTGCCAGCAGCTTTTCAGGGGGCTCCTACGAGCAGTACTTC

d_call: -
clone_size: -
v_call: TRBV7-9
j_call: TRBJ2-4
cdr3_aa: CASSLEGTKNIQYF
cdr3_nt: TGTGCCAGCAGCTTAGAGGGAACCAAAAACATTCAGTACTTC

d_call: -
clone_size: -
v_call: TRBV28
j_call: TRBJ1-1
cdr3_aa: CASSFSGRRAFF
cdr3_nt: TGTGCCAGCAGTTTTTCCGGTCGTAGAGCTTTCTTT

d_call: TRBD2
clone_size: -
v_call: TRBV19
j_call: TRBJ2-4
cdr3_aa: CASSILAGGSKNIQYF
cdr3_nt: TGTGCCAGTAGTATTCTAGCGGGAGGCTCCAAAAACATTCAGTACTTC

d_call: -
clone_size: -
v_call: TRBV7-9
j_call: TRBJ1-4
cdr3_aa: CASSRMTNEKLFF
cdr3_nt: TGTGCCAGCAGCCGAATGACTAATGAAAAACTGTTTTTT

d_call: TRBD1
clone_size: once
v_call: TRBV28
j_call: TRBJ1-5
cdr3_aa: CASSTGTGSQPQHF
cdr3_nt: TGTGCCAGCAGTACCGGGACAGGGAGTCAGCCCCAGCATTTT

d_call: -
clone_size: -
v_call: TRBV19
j_call: TRBJ1-5
cdr3_aa: CASSIVGIRSSAQHF
cdr3_nt: TGTGCCAGTAGTATTGTAGGTATAAGGTCCTCGGCCCAGCATTTT

d_call: -
clone_size: -
v_call: TRBV11-1
j_call: TRBJ1-4
cdr3_aa: CASSSNTRQRNEKLFF
cdr3_nt: TGTGCCAGCAGCTCGAACACAAGGCAAAGAAATGAAAAACTGTTTTTT

d_call: -
clone_size: -
v_call: TRBV19
j_call: TRBJ1-5
cdr3_aa: CASSSRQFGYNQPQHF
cdr3_nt: TGTGCCAGTAGTAGTAGACAGTTCGGCTACAATCAGCCCCAGCATTTT

d_call: -
clone_size: -
v_call: TRBV7-9
j_call: TRBJ1-6
cdr3_aa: CASDMADYSPLHF
cdr3_nt: TGTGCCAGCGACATGGCAGACTATTCACCCCTCCACTTT

d_call: TRBD2
clone_size: once
v_call: TRBV4-3
j_call: TRBJ2-1
cdr3_aa: CASSPLPRTSGGTYNEQFF
cdr3_nt: TGCGCCAGCAGCCCCTTACCTAGGACTAGCGGGGGAACCTACAATGAGCAGTTCTTC

d_call: -
clone_size: -
v_call: TRBV6-6
j_call: TRBJ2-3
cdr3_aa: CASSPGAAADTQYF
cdr3_nt: TGTGCCAGCAGTCCAGGCGCAGCGGCAGATACGCAGTATTTT